The sequence of this T cell receptor beta chain was determined in a study of Ad26.COV2.S vaccination and SARS-CoV-2 variants. Clones were read by immunoSEQ multiplex PCR, and TCRdb kept only the in-frame ones, dropping some. Of more than 300,000 clones listed, roughly 90% are singletons. Per the germline V gene, CDR1 is MDHEN and CDR2 is SYDVKM. The CDR3 has 12 residues if both end residues are counted. Study results and limitations: The TCR breadth and depth analyses may have produced an underestimate of total T cell responses. Responses of spike-specific T cells (both CD8+ and CD4+) reportedly showed substantial breadth after vaccination.

Turning to this clone: Its antigen is unknown. This CDR3 is missing its conserved last phenylalanine or tryptophan, likely due to a read error. The DNA is omitted, as the CDR3 cannot be located on it reliably, and the CDR3 follows TCRdb's listing.

The treatment here: around 19 received Ad26.COV2.S at low or high dose, single or two shots; about 5 received placebo; per-sample allocation not given. Following the first vaccine or placebo injection, samples were taken on day 63. Immunization relied on an Ad26 vector, which expressed Wuhan-strain SARS-CoV-2 spike. The source material was peripheral blood, sampled in a trial of Ad26.COV2.S vaccine versus placebo. The rearrangement links TRBV28 to TRBJ2-3; TRBD1, the table's D call, was not compared with the DNA. The sequence came from a person between 18 and 60 years old who received the Ad26.COV2.S COVID-19 vaccine or a placebo. CDR3 protein: CASSPNNVDKSL.